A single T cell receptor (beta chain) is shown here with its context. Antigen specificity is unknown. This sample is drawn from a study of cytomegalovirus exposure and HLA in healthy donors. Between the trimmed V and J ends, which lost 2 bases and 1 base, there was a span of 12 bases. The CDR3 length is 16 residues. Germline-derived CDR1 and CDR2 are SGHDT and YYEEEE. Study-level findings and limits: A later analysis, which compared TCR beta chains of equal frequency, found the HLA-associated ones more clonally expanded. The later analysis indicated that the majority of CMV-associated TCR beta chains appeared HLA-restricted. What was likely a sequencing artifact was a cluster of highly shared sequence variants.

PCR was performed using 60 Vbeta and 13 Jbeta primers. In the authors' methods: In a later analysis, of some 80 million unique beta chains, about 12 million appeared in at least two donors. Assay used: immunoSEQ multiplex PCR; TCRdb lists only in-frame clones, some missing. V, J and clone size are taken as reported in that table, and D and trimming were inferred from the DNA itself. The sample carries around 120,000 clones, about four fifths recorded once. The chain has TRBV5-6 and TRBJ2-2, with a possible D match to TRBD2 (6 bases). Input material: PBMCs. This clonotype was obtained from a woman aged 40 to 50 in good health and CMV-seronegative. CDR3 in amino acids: CASSLKGGVNTGELFF. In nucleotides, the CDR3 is TGTGCCAGCAGCTTAAAGGGCGGGGTGAACACCGGGGAGCTGTTTTTT.